This T cell receptor beta chain came from a study of regulatory T cells in long-lasting Graves disease. With iRepertoire HTBI primers and Arm-PCR of CDR3 regions, TCR beta libraries were built. The authors' processing: Among the samples, around 58 TRBV and some 15 TRBJ segments were identified. MiXCR, run by TCRdb on the multiplex PCR reads, gives a single entry per CDR3 protein. TCRdb assigned the V and J calls; the authors' analysis was not used. The top ten hold approximately 10% of the sample, which has some 220,000 distinct CDR3 sequences, approximately 18% seen once. The sample's time point: newly diagnosed GD, antithyroid drugs for less than 3 months. With RNA extracted from PBMCs as input, the TCR library was made. As to this clonotype: The target antigen is unknown. A single base separates this from a much larger clone, so it may be a read error.

Study results and limitations: Blood alone, not thyroid tissue, was studied.

The CDR3 consists of 15 residues. Trimming removed 0 bases from V and 0 bases from J, with 10 bases in between. Germline CDR1 and CDR2: GTSNPN and SVGIG (reference sequence). These data were likewise used in another study, on T cells in Graves' hyperthyroidism and ophthalmopathy. Turning to that study: Patients were excluded for uncontrolled infection, other autoimmune disease, pregnancy or lactation.

This chain joins TRBV30 and TRBJ2-3, with D uncertain. The sequencing used peripheral blood mononuclear cells (PBMCs), collected at new diagnosis, from a patient treated with antithyroid drugs. The receptor was derived from a woman in her 30s with Graves disease. DNA for the CDR3: TGTGCCTGGAGTGTCAACAGCTTAAGCACAGATACGCAGTATTTT. Its protein is CAWSVNSLSTDTQYF.